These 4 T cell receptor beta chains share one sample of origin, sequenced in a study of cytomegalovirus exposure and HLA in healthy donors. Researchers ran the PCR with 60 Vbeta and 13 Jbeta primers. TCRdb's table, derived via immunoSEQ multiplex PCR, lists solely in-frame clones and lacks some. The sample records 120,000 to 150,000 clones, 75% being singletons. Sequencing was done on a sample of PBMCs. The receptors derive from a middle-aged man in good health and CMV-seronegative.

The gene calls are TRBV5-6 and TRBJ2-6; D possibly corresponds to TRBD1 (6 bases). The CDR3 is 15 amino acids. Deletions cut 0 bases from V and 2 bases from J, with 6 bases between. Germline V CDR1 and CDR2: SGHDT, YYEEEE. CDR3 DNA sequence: TGTGCCAGCAGCTTGGCAGGGGCTGGGGCCAACGTCCTGACTTTC. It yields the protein CASSLAGAGANVLTF.

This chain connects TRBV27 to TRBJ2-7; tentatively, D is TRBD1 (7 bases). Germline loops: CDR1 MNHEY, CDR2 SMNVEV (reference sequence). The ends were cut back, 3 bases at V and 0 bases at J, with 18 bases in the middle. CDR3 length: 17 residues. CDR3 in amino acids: CASSLRERGDSSYEQYF. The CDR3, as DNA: TGTGCCAGCAGTTTGAGGGAGAGGGGGGACAGCTCCTACGAGCAGTACTTC.

The CDR3 spells CAIGQQATSGNTIYF. CDR3 in DNA: TGTGCCATCGGGCAACAGGCGACCTCTGGAAACACCATATATTTT. The chain uses TRBV10-3 and TRBJ1-3; maybe TRBD1 (5 bases). There are 15 residues in the CDR3. V was pared by 8 bases and J by 0 bases, with 14 bases between. The germline V gene has CDR1 ENHRY and CDR2 SYGVKD.

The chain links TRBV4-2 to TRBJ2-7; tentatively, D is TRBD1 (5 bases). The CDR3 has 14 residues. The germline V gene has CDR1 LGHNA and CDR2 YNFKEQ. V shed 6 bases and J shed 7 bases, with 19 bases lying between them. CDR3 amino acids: CASRGNGQGEEQYF. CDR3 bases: TGTGCCAGCAGGGGGAACGGGCAGGGCGAAGAGCAGTACTTC.